Below are 27 T cell receptor beta chains sequenced from a single sample in a study of response to subunit inactivated influenza vaccine (dated by TCRdb to 2016 to 2019). Preparation of the library involved RT-PCR. Sequenced on an Illumina HiSeq 2500. The raw public data were reprocessed by TCRdb itself: fastp quality trimming at Q25, MiXCR clonotype calling, in-frame beta chains only. Every CDR3 protein is listed once, alongside the most common genes and DNA of its rows. This sample holds 550,000 to 800,000 distinct CDR3 sequences; about 15% were observed only once. 6.5% to 8.5% of the sample is taken by the ten largest. The material was PBMCs from blood, obtained about 14 days before vaccination. The source of these receptors is a man aged 50 to 59 who received an inactivated influenza vaccine. Donor details come from another sample of the same person, matched by shared clones.

This clonotype has only a few counts. The V gene is TRBV7-6, the J gene TRBJ2-2; 10 bases are a match to TRBD1. The germline V gene has CDR1 SGHVS and CDR2 FNYEAQ. The V segment lost 3 bases and the J segment 4 bases; nucleotides outside the gene matches: 5. This CDR3 is 16 amino acids long. The DNA for the CDR3 is TGTGCCAGCAGCTTTGGGACAGGGGTCCTCACCGGGGAGCTGTTTTTT. This sequence encodes CASSFGTGVLTGELFF. Full variable domain (outside the CDR3, taken from reference TRBV7-6 and TRBJ2-2): GAGVSQSPRYKVTKRGQDVALRCDPISGHVSLYWYRQALGQGPEFLTYFNYEAQQDKSGLPNDRFSAERPEGSISTLTIQRTEQRDSAMYRCASSFGTGVLTGELFFGEGSRLTVL.

The V and J genes are TRBV15 and TRBJ2-7, with no clear D. This CDR3 comprises 14 residues. Germline-derived CDR1 and CDR2 are LNHNV and YYDKDF (reference sequence). The V end was cut by 2 bases, the J end by 0 bases, with 8 bases between. Here the CDR3 reads CATSRTRISYEQYF. The CDR3 DNA sequence: TGTGCCACCAGCAGAACACGAATCTCCTACGAGCAGTACTTC.

This clonotype was seen more than once but under ten times. This chain links TRBV5-1 with TRBJ1-3, with D perhaps matching TRBD1 (5 bases). Between the trimmed V and J ends, which lost 4 bases and 3 bases, there was a span of 14 bases. The germline V gene encodes CDR1 SGHRS and CDR2 YFSETQ. The CDR3 contains 15 residues. The CDR3 loop is CASSLSGTDGNTIYF. For the CDR3, the DNA is TGCGCCAGCAGCCTATCCGGGACCGATGGAAACACCATATATTTT. Full variable domain (remainder filled in from reference TRBV5-1 and TRBJ1-3): KAGVTQTPRYLIKTRGQQVTLSCSPISGHRSVSWYQQTPGQGLQFLFEYFSETQRNKGNFPGRFSGRQFSNSRSEMNVSTLELGDSALYLCASSLSGTDGNTIYFGEGSWLTVV.

This clonotype was counted many times. V usage is TRBV7-9 and J usage is TRBJ2-5; tentatively, D is TRBD1 (5 bases). The CDR3 spans 15 residues. Trimming took 1 base from V and 3 from J, leaving 12 bases between them. CDR1 SEHNR and CDR2 FQNEAQ come from the germline V gene (reference sequence). The CDR3 loop reads CASSLGQGAEETQYF. The CDR3 DNA reads as TGTGCCAGCAGCTTAGGTCAGGGCGCGGAAGAGACCCAGTACTTC.

The J gene is TRBJ1-5, the V gene TRBV3-1; D is unresolved. Between the trimmed V and J ends, which lost 1 base and 3 bases, there was a span of 16 bases. Germline V gene sequence: CDR1 LGHDT, CDR2 YNNKEL (reference sequence). The CDR3 has 17 amino acids. In DNA, the CDR3 is TGTGCCAGCAGCCAAGGTCTTGGGCAGGTACTCAATCAGCCCCAGCATTTT. It codes for CASSQGLGQVLNQPQHF.

The gene calls are TRBV3-1 and TRBJ1-5; TRBD1 is a possible D gene (5 bases). The CDR3 consists of 12 residues. The germline CDR1 and CDR2 sequences are LGHDT and YNNKEL (reference sequence). V lost 8 bases, J lost 5 bases, and 10 bases lay in between. Written as DNA, the CDR3 is TGTGCCAGCGGGCAGGGTGATCAGCCCCAGCATTTT. This gives the protein CASGQGDQPQHF.

The V gene is TRBV4-3, the J gene TRBJ1-2; a possible D gene is TRBD1 (5 bases). Deletions cut 8 bases from V and 4 bases from J, with 20 bases between. This CDR3 is built from 15 residues. Looked up from germline, CDR1 is LGHNA and CDR2 is YSLEER. This CDR3 reads CASGPGQGVGYGYTF. The CDR3 nucleotides read TGCGCCAGCGGACCCGGGCAGGGTGTTGGCTATGGCTACACCTTC.

This chain connects TRBV10-3 to TRBJ2-2; no reliable D call. The CDR3 contains 13 residues. Trimming removed 6 bases from V and 6 bases from J, with 11 bases in between. Germline-derived CDR1 and CDR2 are ENHRY and SYGVKD. The CDR3 DNA reads TGTGCCATCAGGCCTGCTACGGCCGGGGAGCTGTTTTTT. Translated, it gives CAIRPATAGELFF.

The rearrangement links TRBV12-3 or TRBV12-4 to TRBJ2-7, with D possibly TRBD1 on 5 matching bases. The CDR3 consists of 15 residues. The germline V and J ends were trimmed by 5 bases and 5 bases, with 19 bases remaining between them. CDR3 loop: CASSPQGSPTDEQYF. The CDR3 DNA reads TGTGCCAGCAGTCCCCAGGGATCCCCTACTGACGAGCAGTACTTC.

This clonotype appeared a few times. The chain recombines TRBV27 with TRBJ1-2; the D gene is possibly TRBD1 (6 bases). This CDR3 is built from 15 residues. Trimming stripped 6 bases from V and 0 bases from J, with 14 bases between. Germline CDR1 MNHEY, CDR2 SMNVEV (reference sequence). For the CDR3, the DNA is TGTGCCAGCAGGACCGGACAGCTAGCTAACTATGGCTACACCTTC. Translation gives CASRTGQLANYGYTF.

This clonotype was seen a few times. V gene TRBV12-3 or TRBV12-4 combines with J gene TRBJ2-1; D may be TRBD2 (6 bases). V lost 3 bases and J 2 bases, leaving 11 bases between the germline ends. There are 15 residues in the CDR3. The CDR3 nucleotides read TGTGCCAGCAGTTTTGGTGGGGGGACCTACAATGAGCAGTTCTTC. Translated: CASSFGGGTYNEQFF.

There are a few counts of this clonotype. The chain is built from TRBV10-3 and TRBJ2-1; the match to TRBD1 covers 11 bases. CDR1 and CDR2 from the germline V gene are ENHRY and SYGVKD. Trimming at V came to 7 bases and at J to 9 bases, leaving 8 bases not matched to a gene. The CDR3 covers 14 residues. The CDR3 loop reads CAITAGQGGPEQFF. The CDR3 DNA follows: TGTGCCATCACTGCGGGACAGGGGGGACCTGAGCAGTTCTTC.

This clonotype was detected only a few times. V usage is TRBV29-1 and J usage is TRBJ1-6; D uncertain. CDR3 length: 13 residues. Germline V gives CDR1 SQVTM, CDR2 ANQGSEA. The V end lost 6 bases, the J end lost 10 bases, and 16 bases lay between the germline ends. CDR3 coding DNA: TGCAGCGTCGACACGGGAAACAACTCACCCCTCCACTTT. It specifies CSVDTGNNSPLHF.

V and J are TRBV27 and TRBJ2-3; D may be TRBD1 (6 bases). The CDR3 length is 17 residues. From germline, CDR1 is MNHEY and CDR2 SMNVEV (reference sequence). Deletions cut 2 bases from V and 1 base from J, with 16 bases between. Here the CDR3 DNA reads TGTGCCAGCAGTTTAAGGGGCAGAAGACAGGGCACAGATACGCAGTATTTT. Its translation is CASSLRGRRQGTDTQYF.

V is TRBV18 and J is TRBJ2-1, with 7 nucleotides matching TRBD1. Germline CDR1 and CDR2: KGHSH and LQKENI. Unmatched junction bases numbered 12, after V lost 3 bases and J lost 4 bases. The CDR3 runs to 17 residues. CDR3 amino acids: CASSPRVGTANYNEQFF. The CDR3 DNA is TGTGCCAGCTCACCCAGGGTGGGGACAGCGAATTACAATGAGCAGTTCTTC.

This clonotype has a count of ten or more. V gene TRBV12-3 or TRBV12-4 combines with J gene TRBJ2-5; D may match TRBD1 or TRBD2 (5 bases each). Trimming took off 2 bases at V and 9 bases at J, with 16 bases between the two ends. CDR3 length: 14 residues. The CDR3 coding sequence is TGTGCCAGCAGTTTATGGGACGGGCCACACCCCCAGTACTTC. Its translation is CASSLWDGPHPQYF.

This clonotype was seen at least ten times. The gene calls are TRBV5-6 and TRBJ1-2; 10 nucleotides match TRBD1. The germline V gene has CDR1 SGHDT and CDR2 YYEEEE. V shed 4 bases and J 3 bases; nucleotides not matched to a gene: 6. CDR3 length: 15 residues. The chain's CDR3 is CASSKMTGGYYGYTF. CDR3 nucleotides: TGTGCCAGCAGCAAAATGACAGGGGGCTACTATGGCTACACCTTC.

The chain recombines TRBV5-1 with TRBJ2-7, with D possibly being TRBD1 or TRBD2 (5 bases each). The V end lost 2 bases, the J end lost 0 bases, and 9 bases lay between the germline ends. This CDR3 has 14 amino acids. Per germline, CDR1 SGHRS and CDR2 YFSETQ. In DNA form, the CDR3 reads TGCGCCAGCAGCTTCCTGAGGGGCTCCTACGAGCAGTACTTC. This gives the protein CASSFLRGSYEQYF.

This clonotype was observed a few times. The chain carries TRBV15 and TRBJ2-1, with 10 bases aligning to TRBD2. V lost 3 bases to trimming and J lost 4 bases; unmatched junction nucleotides: 6. The CDR3 consists of 16 residues. The V gene's germline CDR1 is LNHNV and CDR2 YYDKDF (reference sequence). In DNA, the CDR3 is TGTGCCACCAGCAGGGGACTAGCGAAACGGTACAATGAGCAGTTCTTC. Its protein is CATSRGLAKRYNEQFF.

This sequence joins TRBV6-2 or TRBV6-3 and TRBJ1-5, with 7 bases matching TRBD1. The J segment lost 2 bases and the V segment lost 5 bases, leaving 6 bases of the junction unmatched. Looked up from germline, CDR1 is MNHEY and CDR2 is SVGEGT. The CDR3 extends over 15 amino acids. CDR3 nucleotides: TGTGCCAGCAGTGATGACAGGGTAGGCAATCAGCCCCAGCATTTT. This gives the protein CASSDDRVGNQPQHF.

This clonotype was seen just once. The chain joins TRBV12-3 or TRBV12-4 to TRBJ1-5; D call uncertain. The CDR3 is 14 residues long. V gave up 2 bases and J gave up 6 bases, with 11 bases separating them. CDR3 nucleotide sequence: TGTGCCAGCAGTTTACTCCCGGGGATTCAGCCCCAGCATTTT. The encoded protein is CASSLLPGIQPQHF.

A few counts support this clonotype. The CDR3: CAISASVGGAGYGYTF. The CDR3 DNA follows: TGTGCCATCAGTGCGAGTGTGGGGGGAGCAGGTTATGGCTACACCTTC. This chain joins TRBV10-3 and TRBJ1-2; perhaps TRBD1 as D (5 bases). V lost 4 bases, J lost 5 bases, and 20 bases lay in between. The germline gives CDR1 ENHRY, CDR2 SYGVKD. This CDR3 is 16 amino acids long.

V gene TRBV9 combines with J gene TRBJ2-1; 7 bases are a match to TRBD1. V lost 0 bases, J lost 6 bases, and 3 bases stayed unmatched. The CDR3 covers 14 residues. Looked up from germline, CDR1 is SGDLS and CDR2 is YYNGEE. CDR3 residues: CASSVGQGGNEQFF. The CDR3 DNA reads as TGTGCCAGCAGCGTAGGACAGGGCGGCAATGAGCAGTTCTTC.

V usage is TRBV29-1 and J usage is TRBJ2-3; 7 bases fit TRBD2. Germline V CDR1 and CDR2: SQVTM, ANQGSEA. The CDR3 covers 10 residues. The V segment lost 7 bases and the J segment 5 bases; nucleotides outside the gene matches: 0. The CDR3 sequence: CSGGGDTQYF. DNA for the CDR3: TGCAGCGGCGGGGGAGATACGCAGTATTTT.

The sample holds many counts of this clonotype. The chain uses TRBV12-3 or TRBV12-4 and TRBJ2-5; 8 positions match TRBD1. Losses at the gene ends were 7 bases for V and 1 base for J; bases not matched to a gene: 8. The CDR3 length is 15 residues. CDR3 loop: CASNNWQGAQETQYF. Written as DNA, the CDR3 is TGTGCCAGCAATAACTGGCAGGGGGCCCAAGAGACCCAGTACTTC.

This clonotype was recorded many times. The V and J genes are TRBV29-1 and TRBJ1-1; 9 positions match TRBD1. Germline CDR1 is SQVTM and CDR2 is ANQGSEA. With 2 bases clipped from V and 4 bases from J, the junction kept 8 bases outside the gene matches. The CDR3 sequence is 15 residues long. CDR3 protein: CSVEPHGTGSTEAFF. The CDR3 DNA reads TGCAGCGTTGAACCTCATGGGACAGGGAGCACTGAAGCTTTCTTT.

The sample holds many counts of this clonotype. The chain links TRBV27 to TRBJ2-3; TRBD2 matches 8 bases. The germline CDR1 and CDR2 sequences are MNHEY and SMNVEV (reference sequence). The CDR3 runs to 16 residues. Trimming at V came to 2 bases and at J to 2 bases, leaving 6 bases not matched to a gene. The CDR3 nucleotides read TGTGCCAGCAGTTTACCCAGCGGGGGCCCCACAGATACGCAGTATTTT. Translating it yields CASSLPSGGPTDTQYF.